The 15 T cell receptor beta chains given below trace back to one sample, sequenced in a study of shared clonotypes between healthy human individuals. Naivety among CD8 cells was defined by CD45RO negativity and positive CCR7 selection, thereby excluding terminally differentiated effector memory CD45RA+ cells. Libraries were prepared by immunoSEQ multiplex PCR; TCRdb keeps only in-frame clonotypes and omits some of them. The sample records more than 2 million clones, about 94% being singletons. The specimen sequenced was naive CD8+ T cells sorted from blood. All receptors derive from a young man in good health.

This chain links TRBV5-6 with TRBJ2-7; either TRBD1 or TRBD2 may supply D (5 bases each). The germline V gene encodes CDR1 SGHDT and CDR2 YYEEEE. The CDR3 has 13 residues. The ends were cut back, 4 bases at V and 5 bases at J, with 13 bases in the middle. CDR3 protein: CASSVPGAHEQYF. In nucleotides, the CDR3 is TGTGCCAGCAGCGTACCCGGGGCACACGAGCAGTACTTC.

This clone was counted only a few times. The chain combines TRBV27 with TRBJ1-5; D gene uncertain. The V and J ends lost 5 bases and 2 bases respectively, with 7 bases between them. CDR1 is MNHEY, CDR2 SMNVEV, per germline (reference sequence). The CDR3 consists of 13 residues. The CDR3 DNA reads TGTGCCAGCAGTCATGAGGGCAATCAGCCCCAGCATTTT. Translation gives CASSHEGNQPQHF.

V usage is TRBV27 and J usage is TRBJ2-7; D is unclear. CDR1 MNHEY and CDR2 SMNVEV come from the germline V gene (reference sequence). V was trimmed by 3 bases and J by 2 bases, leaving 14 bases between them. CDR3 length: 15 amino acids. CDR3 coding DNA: TGTGCCAGCAGTTTCGCGGTCTCCCTAACCTACGAGCAGTACTTC. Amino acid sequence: CASSFAVSLTYEQYF.

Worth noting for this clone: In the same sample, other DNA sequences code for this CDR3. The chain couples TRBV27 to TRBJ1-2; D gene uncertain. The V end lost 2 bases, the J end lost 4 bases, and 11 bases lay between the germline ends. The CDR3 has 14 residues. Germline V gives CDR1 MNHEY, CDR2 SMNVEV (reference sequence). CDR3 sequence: CASSLQGTAYGYTF. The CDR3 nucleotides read TGTGCCAGCAGTTTACAAGGCACTGCCTATGGCTACACCTTC.

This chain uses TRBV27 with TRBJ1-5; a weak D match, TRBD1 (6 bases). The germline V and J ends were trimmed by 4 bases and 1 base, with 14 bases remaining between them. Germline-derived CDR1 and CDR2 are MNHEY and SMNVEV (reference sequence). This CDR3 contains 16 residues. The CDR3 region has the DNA TGTGCCAGCAGTTGGGGTGGAGGGGGAAGCAATCAGCCCCAGCATTTT. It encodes CASSWGGGGSNQPQHF.

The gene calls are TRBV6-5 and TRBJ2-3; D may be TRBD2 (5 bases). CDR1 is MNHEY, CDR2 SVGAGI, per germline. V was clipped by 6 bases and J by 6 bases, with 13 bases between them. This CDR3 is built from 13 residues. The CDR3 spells CASRLAEIDTQYF. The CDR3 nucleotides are TGTGCCAGCAGGCTAGCCGAGATCGATACGCAGTATTTT.

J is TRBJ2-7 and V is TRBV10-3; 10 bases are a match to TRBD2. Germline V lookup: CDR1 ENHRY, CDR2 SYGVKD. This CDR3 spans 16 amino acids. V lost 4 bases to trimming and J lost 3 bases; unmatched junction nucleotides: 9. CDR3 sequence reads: CAISVSTVAGGYEQYF. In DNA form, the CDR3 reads TGTGCCATCAGTGTCTCAACAGTAGCGGGAGGCTACGAGCAGTACTTC.

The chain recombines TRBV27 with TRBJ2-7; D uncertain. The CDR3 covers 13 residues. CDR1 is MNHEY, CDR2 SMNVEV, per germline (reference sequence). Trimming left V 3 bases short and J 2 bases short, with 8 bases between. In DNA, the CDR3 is TGTGCCAGCAGTTTTTTTCCAACCTACGAGCAGTACTTC. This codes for CASSFFPTYEQYF.

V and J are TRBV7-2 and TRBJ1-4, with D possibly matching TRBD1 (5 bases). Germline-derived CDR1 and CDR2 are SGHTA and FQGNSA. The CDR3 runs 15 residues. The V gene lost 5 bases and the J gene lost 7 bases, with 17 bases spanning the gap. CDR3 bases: TGTGCCAGCAGCAATAACCGGGACGTGGCTGAAAAACTGTTTTTT. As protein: CASSNNRDVAEKLFF.

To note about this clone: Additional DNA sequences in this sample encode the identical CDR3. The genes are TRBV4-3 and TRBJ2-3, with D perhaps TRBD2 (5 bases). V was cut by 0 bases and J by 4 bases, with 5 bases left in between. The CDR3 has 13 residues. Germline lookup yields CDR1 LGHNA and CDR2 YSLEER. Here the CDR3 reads CASSQDSADTQYF. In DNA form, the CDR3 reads TGCGCCAGCAGCCAAGATAGCGCAGATACGCAGTATTTT.

The CDR3 loop is CASSLSGGLKQYF. The CDR3 DNA follows: TGTGCCAGCAGTTTATCGGGGGGACTCAAGCAGTACTTC. The chain couples TRBV27 to TRBJ2-7; possible D gene TRBD2, 6 bases. The germline V gene has CDR1 MNHEY and CDR2 SMNVEV (reference sequence). CDR3 length: 13 residues. V was trimmed by 0 bases and J by 8 bases, leaving 11 bases between them.

In DNA form, the CDR3 reads TGTGCCAGCAGTGAAGACACGGCGGTGGGGGAGACCCAGTACTTC. It translates to CASSEDTAVGETQYF. This chain joins TRBV28 and TRBJ2-5; D call uncertain. Trimming pared 5 bases from V and 5 bases from J, leaving 18 bases between. The CDR3 loop spans 15 amino acids. Per the germline V gene, CDR1 is MDHEN and CDR2 is SYDVKM. The whole variable domain, remainder taken from reference TRBV28 and TRBJ2-5, is DVKVTQSSRYLVKRTGEKVFLECVQDMDHENMFWYRQDPGLGLRLIYFSYDVKMKEKGDIPEGYSVSREKKERFSLILESASTNQTSMYLCASSEDTAVGETQYFGPGTRLLVL.

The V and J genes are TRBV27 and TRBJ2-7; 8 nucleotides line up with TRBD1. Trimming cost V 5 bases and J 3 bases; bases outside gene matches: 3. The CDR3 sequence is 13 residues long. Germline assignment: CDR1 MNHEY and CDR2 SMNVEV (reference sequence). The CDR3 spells CASSPDRVYEQYF. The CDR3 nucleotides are TGTGCCAGCAGTCCGGACAGGGTCTACGAGCAGTACTTC.

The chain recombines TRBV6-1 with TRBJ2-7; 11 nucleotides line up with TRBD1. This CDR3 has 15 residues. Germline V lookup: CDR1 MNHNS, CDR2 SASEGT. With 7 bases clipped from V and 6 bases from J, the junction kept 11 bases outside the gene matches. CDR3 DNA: TGTGCCAGCACGGCCTTAGGACAGGGGGCGTTCGAGCAGTACTTC. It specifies CASTALGQGAFEQYF.

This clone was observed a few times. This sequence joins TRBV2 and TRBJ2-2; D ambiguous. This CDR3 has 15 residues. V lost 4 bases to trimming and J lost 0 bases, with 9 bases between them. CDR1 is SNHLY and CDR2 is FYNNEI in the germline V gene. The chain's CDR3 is CASSGTAANTGELFF. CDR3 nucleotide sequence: TGTGCCAGCAGTGGGACGGCCGCGAACACCGGGGAGCTGTTTTTT.